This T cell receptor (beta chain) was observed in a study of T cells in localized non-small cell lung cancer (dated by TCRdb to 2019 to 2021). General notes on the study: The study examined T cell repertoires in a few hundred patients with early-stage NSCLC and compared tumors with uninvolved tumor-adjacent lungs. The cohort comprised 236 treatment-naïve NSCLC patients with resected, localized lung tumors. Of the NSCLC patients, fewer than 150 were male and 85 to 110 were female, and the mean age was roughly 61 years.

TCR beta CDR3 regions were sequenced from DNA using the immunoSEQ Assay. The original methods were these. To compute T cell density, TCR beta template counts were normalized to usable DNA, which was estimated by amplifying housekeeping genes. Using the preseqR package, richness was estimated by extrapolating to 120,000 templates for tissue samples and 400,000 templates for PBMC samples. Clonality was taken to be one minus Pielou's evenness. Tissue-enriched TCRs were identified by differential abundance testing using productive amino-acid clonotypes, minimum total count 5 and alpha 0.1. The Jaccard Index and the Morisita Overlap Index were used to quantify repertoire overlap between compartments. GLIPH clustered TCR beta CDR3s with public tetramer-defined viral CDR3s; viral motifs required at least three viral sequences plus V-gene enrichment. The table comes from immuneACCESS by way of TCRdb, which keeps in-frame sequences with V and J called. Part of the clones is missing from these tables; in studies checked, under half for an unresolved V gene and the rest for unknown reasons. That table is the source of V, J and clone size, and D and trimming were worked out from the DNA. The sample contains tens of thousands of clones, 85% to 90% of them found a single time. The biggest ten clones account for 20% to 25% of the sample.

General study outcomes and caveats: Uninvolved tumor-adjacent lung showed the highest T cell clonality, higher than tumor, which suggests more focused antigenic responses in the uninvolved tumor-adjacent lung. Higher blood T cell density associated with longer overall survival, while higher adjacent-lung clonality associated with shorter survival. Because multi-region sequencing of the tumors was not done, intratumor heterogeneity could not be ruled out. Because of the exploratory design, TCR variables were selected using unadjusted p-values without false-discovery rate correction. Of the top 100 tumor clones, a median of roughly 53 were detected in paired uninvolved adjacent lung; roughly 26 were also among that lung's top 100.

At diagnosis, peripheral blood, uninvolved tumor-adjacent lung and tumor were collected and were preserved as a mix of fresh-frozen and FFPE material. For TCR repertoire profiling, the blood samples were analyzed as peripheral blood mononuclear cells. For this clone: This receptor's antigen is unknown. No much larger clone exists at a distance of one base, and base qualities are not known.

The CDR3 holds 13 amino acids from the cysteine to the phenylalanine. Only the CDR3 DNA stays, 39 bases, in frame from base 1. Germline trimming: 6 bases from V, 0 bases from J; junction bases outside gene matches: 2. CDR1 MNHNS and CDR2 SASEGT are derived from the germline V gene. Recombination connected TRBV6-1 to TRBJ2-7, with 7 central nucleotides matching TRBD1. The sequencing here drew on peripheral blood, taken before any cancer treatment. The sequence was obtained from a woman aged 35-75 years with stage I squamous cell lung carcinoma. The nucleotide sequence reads TGTGCCAGCAGGACAGGGTACTCCTACGAGCAGTACTTC. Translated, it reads CASRTGYSYEQYF.